This TCR beta chain stems from a study of vaccination effects on CD4 cells after COVID-19. The CDR3 runs 17 residues. Losses at the gene ends were 1 base for V and 4 bases for J; bases not matched to a gene: 8. Germline V gene data show CDR1 as LNHNV and CDR2 as YYDKDF (reference sequence). Study-level points and caveats: Among infection- and vaccine-induced clones, marked clonal contraction occurred late after vaccination.

Concerning this clone itself: Its antigen is still unknown.

Sequencing was performed with immunoSEQ multiplex PCR; in TCRdb, only in-frame clones are kept and a portion is missing. The sample lists 55,000 to 70,000 clones, 76% seen once, with 0.8% to 1% in the top ten. Sequencing in the ViraFEST assay came after antigen-specific CD4+ T cells had been expanded with viral peptide pools, which were used to stimulate PBMC. Scientists isolated CD4+ T cells after a roughly 10-day culture period ended. Either the BNT162b2 or mRNA-1273 vaccine was given to participants in two doses. This specimen was CD4+ T cells from PBMCs cultured with HCoV-OC43 spike peptides, taken after COVID-19 vaccination. Subset given: HCoV-OC43 spike overlapping peptide pool stimulation. The chain combines TRBV15 with TRBJ2-7; 12 bases agree with TRBD2. The receptor comes from a human donor who received a COVID-19 vaccine. The CDR3 nucleotides read TGTGCCACCAGCAGAGTGGCGACTAGCGGGGGTTATTACGAGCAGTACGTC. This sequence encodes CATSRVATSGGYYEQYV.